This T cell receptor beta chain is drawn from a study of cytomegalovirus exposure and HLA in healthy donors. Study context: Counted in an early data release were about 85 million unique TCRs from HLA-typed donors. Study outcomes and limitations: Later on, a genetic analysis was performed. It linked a missense variant in DCLRE1C with V- and J-gene trimming of TCR beta. In an earlier analysis, in some 540 donors, most V segments appeared productive either ~87% or ~30% of the time.

13 Jbeta primers and 60 Vbeta primers were used for the PCR. Methods used by the authors: Counted up in a later analysis, unique TCR beta chains came to some 75 million, with 9.5 million to 13 million shared. Here immunoSEQ multiplex PCR was the method, and the copy in TCRdb shows in-frame clones only, minus some. V, J and clone size derive from that table, while D and trimming were established from the DNA sequence. The sample yields 95,000 to 100,000 clones, about 74% seen once. As regards this clone: Its antigen is not identified.

CDR1 is LNHDA, CDR2 SQIVND, per germline (reference sequence). The CDR3 runs 14 residues. The V and J ends lost 5 bases and 5 bases respectively, with 13 bases between them. The chain is built from TRBV19 and TRBJ1-3; perhaps TRBD1 as D (6 bases). This clonotype originated in a male donor in good health and CMV-seronegative. Specimen: PBMCs. The CDR3 here is CASSLDRSRNTIYF. In nucleotides, the CDR3 is TGTGCCAGTAGTCTCGACAGGAGTAGAAACACCATATATTTT.